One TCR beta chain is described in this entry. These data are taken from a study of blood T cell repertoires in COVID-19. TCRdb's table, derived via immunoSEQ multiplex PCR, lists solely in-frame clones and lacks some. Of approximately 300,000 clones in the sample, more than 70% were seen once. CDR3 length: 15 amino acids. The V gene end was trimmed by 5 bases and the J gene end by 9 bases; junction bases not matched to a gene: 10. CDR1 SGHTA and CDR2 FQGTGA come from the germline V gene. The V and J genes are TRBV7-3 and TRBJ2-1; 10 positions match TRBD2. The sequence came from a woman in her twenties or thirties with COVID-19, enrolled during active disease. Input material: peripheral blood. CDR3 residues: CASSPTALAGGEQFF. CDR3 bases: TGTGCCAGCAGCCCCACCGCCTTAGCGGGGGGTGAGCAGTTCTTC.